Sequencing of this TCR beta chain was carried out in a study of blood T cell repertoires in COVID-19. About the study: Whether acute or convalescent, the COVID-19 samples came from the United States, Italy and Spain.

Germline CDR1 reads SGHNT; CDR2 reads YENEEA. Trimming removed 0 bases at V and 5 bases at J, with 4 bases between. This CDR3 spans 13 amino acids. Profiling relied on immunoSEQ multiplex PCR, and the TCRdb table lists in-frame clones only, not all of them. The data hold approximately 290,000 clones, with 90% observed a single time. The origin of this receptor is a woman aged 18 to 35 with acute COVID-19. The chain carries TRBV11-3 and TRBJ2-2; no firm D call. The sequenced sample consisted of PBMCs or T cells enriched from blood (not recorded which). The CDR3 region is CASSLDRTGELFF. As DNA, the CDR3 is TGTGCCAGCAGCTTAGACAGAACCGGGGAGCTGTTTTTT.